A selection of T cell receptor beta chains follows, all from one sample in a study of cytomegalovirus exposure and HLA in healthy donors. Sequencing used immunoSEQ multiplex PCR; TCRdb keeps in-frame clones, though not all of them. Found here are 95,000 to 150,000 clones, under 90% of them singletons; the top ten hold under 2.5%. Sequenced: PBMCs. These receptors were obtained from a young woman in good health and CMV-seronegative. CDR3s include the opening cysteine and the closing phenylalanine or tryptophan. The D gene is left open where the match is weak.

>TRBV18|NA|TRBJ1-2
CASSFTREANYGYTF
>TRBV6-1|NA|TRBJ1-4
CASRGGYTLNEKLFF
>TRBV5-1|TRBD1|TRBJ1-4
CASSHLTGSDEKLFF
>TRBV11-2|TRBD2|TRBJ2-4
CASSQLGLAGGNIQYF
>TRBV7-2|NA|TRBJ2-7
CASSRTTYEQYF
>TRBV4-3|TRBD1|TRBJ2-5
CASSQEGRGRETQYF
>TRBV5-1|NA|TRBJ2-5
CASSFRRDSKETQYF
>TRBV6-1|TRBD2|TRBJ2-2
CASSQRGANTGELFF
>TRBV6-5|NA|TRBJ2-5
CASSHLRSTEQETQYF
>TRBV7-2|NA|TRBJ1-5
CASSSQGSSQPQHF
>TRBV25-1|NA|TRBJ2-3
CASSEGRDFPPDTQYF
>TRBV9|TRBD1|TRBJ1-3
CASSPPQGPSSGNTIYF
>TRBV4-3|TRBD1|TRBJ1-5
CASSQDFSAGGAGHPQHF
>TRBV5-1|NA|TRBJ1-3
CASSLEAAGSGNTIYF
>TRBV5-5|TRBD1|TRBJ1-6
CASSSYRGSDSPLHF
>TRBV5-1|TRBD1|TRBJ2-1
CASSLEDRFSYNEQFF
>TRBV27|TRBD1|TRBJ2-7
CASSPRTGGPRGEQYF
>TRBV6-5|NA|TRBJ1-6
CASSSQQGNSPLHF
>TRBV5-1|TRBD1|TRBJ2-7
CASSSTGGSHEQYF
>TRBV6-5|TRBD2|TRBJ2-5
CASRSTSGVVETQYF
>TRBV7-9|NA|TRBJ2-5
CASSEQRGLETQYF
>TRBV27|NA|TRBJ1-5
CASIRAGNQPQHF
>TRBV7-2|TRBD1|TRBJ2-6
CASSTTTGTASGANVLTF
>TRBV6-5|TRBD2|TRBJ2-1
CASSSPGLPSYNEQFF
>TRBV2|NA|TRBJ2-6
CASSWGQFSGANVLTF
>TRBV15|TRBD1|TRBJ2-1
CATSRDWGQVANEQFF
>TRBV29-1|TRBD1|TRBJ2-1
CSIEPGQAVYEQFF
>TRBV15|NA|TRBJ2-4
CATSRDGHGVRGQYF
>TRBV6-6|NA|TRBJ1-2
CASSYRGIGYGYTF
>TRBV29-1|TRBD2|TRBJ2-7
CSITSGVYEQYF
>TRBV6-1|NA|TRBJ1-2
CASSALDRSNYGYTF
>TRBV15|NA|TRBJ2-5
CATSSDGELQETQYF
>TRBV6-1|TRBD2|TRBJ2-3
CASRTGLEPDTQYF
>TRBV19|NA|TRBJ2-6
CASSAQAANVLTF
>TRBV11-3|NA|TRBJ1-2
CASSLVSDYGYTF
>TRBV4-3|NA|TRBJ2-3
CASSQDLGGGMADTQYF
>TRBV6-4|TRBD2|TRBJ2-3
CASSARLAGDTDTQYF
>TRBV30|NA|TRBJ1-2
CAWNKGVGATYGYTF
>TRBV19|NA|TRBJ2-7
CASSQIGTHGRYEQYF
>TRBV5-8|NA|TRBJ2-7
CASSLGLAAYYEQYF
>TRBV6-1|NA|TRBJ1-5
CASNGGNQPQHF
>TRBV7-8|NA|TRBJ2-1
CASSLRRGGAYNEQFF
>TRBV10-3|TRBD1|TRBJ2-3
CATKLQGARADTQYF
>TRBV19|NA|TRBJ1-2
CASSITGGADGYTF
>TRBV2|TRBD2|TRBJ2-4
CASSVSGGAKNIQYF
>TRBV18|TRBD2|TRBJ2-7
CASSLPGAGGFYEQYF
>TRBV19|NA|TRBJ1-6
CASSIVGGGNSPLHF
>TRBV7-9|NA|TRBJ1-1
CASSFRQINTEAFF
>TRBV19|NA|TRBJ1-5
CASRGTTGRNQPQHF
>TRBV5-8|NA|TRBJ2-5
CASSSTPGNGETQYF
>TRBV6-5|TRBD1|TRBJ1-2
CASSRTGTNYGYTF
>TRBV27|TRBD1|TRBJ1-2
CASSSTQTGGAYGYTF
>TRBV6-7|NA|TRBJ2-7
CASSGTYEQYF
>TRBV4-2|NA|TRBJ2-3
CASSQDAATDTQYF